These 16 T cell receptor beta chains came from one sample sequenced in a study of PD-1 blockade in mismatch repair-deficient tumors. Measured with immunoSEQ multiplex PCR; TCRdb has only the in-frame clones, and not every one. Seen here are roughly 120,000 clones, roughly 90% observed once, and the top ten hold 12%. Sequenced here: peripheral blood, sampled approximately 69 weeks after starting pembrolizumab. The receptors were sampled from an adult with mismatch repair-deficient cancer.

This clone was recorded a few times. The chain couples TRBV2 to TRBJ1-1; D unresolved. V lost 1 base, J lost 4 bases, and 16 bases lay in between. The CDR3 sequence is 16 residues long. Germline assignment: CDR1 SNHLY and CDR2 FYNNEI. As DNA, the CDR3 is TGTGCCAGCAGTGAAGTACTTCGAGGGTGGGGCACTGAAGCTTTCTTT. Its translation is CASSEVLRGWGTEAFF.

The V gene is TRBV4-3, the J gene TRBJ2-7; possibly TRBD2 for D (6 bases). The CDR3 runs 14 residues. With 1 base removed from V and 3 bases from J, the gap between germline ends came to 10 bases. Germline-derived CDR1 and CDR2 are LGHNA and YSLEER. CDR3 DNA sequence: TGCGCCAGCAGCCAAGCGGGAGCCGGCTACGAGCAGTACTTC. It codes for CASSQAGAGYEQYF.

V gene TRBV9 combines with J gene TRBJ2-1, with D unclear. V lost 3 bases and J lost 5, with 15 bases in between. The CDR3 has 15 amino acids. Germline V gene data show CDR1 as SGDLS and CDR2 as YYNGEE. The CDR3 nucleotides read TGTGCCAGCAGCGGTGGGCGATCCCCCCACAATGAGCAGTTCTTC. Amino acids: CASSGGRSPHNEQFF.

The chain couples TRBV27 to TRBJ1-2, with a tentative D call TRBD1 (5 bases). CDR1 is MNHEY, CDR2 SMNVEV, per germline (reference sequence). This CDR3 is built from 13 residues. Trimming removed 6 bases from V and 8 bases from J, with 16 bases in between. The chain's CDR3 is CASRATGIWGYTF. The CDR3 DNA is TGTGCCAGCAGAGCAACAGGTATATGGGGCTACACCTTC.

V usage is TRBV11-2 and J usage is TRBJ2-7, with D hard to call. This CDR3 comprises 11 residues. Germline V lookup: CDR1 SGHAT, CDR2 FQNNGV. With 6 bases removed from V and 0 bases from J, the gap between germline ends came to 3 bases. The CDR3 sequence: CASSFSYEQYF. In nucleotides, the CDR3 is TGTGCCAGCAGTTTCTCCTACGAGCAGTACTTC.

The chain joins TRBV11-2 to TRBJ2-7; 10 positions match TRBD2. Unmatched junction bases numbered 2, after V lost 0 bases and J lost 3 bases. Germline V gene lookup returns CDR1 SGHAT and CDR2 FQNNGV. The CDR3 is made up of 15 amino acids. CDR3 amino acids: CASSLELAGYYEQYF. In nucleotides, the CDR3 is TGTGCCAGCAGCTTAGAACTAGCGGGATACTACGAGCAGTACTTC.

This chain's CDR3 is CASSLSAGAYYGYTF. Written as DNA, the CDR3 is TGTGCCAGCAGTTTATCGGCAGGGGCATACTATGGCTACACCTTC. The chain links TRBV27 to TRBJ1-2, with D possibly TRBD1 on 6 matching bases. The CDR3 consists of 15 residues. Trimming stripped 0 bases from V and 3 bases from J, with 11 bases between. Germline V CDR1 and CDR2: MNHEY, SMNVEV (reference sequence).

Comments on this clone: The junction departs from germline at one end; a sequencing error may be responsible. The sample contains more than one DNA sequence encoding this CDR3. This chain links TRBV13 with TRBJ2-3; 7 bases are a match to TRBD2. The germline V gene encodes CDR1 PRHDT and CDR2 FYEKMQ (reference sequence). The CDR3 contains 16 residues. The CDR3 here is CASTPWGEGYTDTQYF. The CDR3 DNA reads as TGTGCTAGCACCCCCTGGGGGGAGGGATACACAGATACGCAGTATTTT.

The chain has TRBV29-1 and TRBJ2-1, with unresolved D. Trimming took off 2 bases at V and 0 bases at J, with 8 bases between the two ends. Germline CDR1 is SQVTM and CDR2 is ANQGSEA. The CDR3 spans 14 residues. The CDR3 DNA sequence: TGCAGCGTTGAAATGTCTAGCTCCTACAATGAGCAGTTCTTC. This codes for CSVEMSSSYNEQFF.

V usage is TRBV18 and J usage is TRBJ2-1; no clear D. This CDR3 region has 12 residues. V dropped 4 bases and J dropped 4 bases, with 5 bases sitting between them. Germline CDR1 and CDR2: KGHSH and LQKENI. The CDR3 bases are TGTGCCAGCTCACACAGTTACAATGAGCAGTTCTTC. Protein product: CASSHSYNEQFF.

The CDR3, as DNA: TGTGCCAGCAGGTGGGGTAGCTATGGCTACACCTTC. It yields the protein CASRWGSYGYTF. V is TRBV6-1 and J is TRBJ1-2; D unclear. CDR1 is MNHNS and CDR2 is SASEGT in the germline V gene. V was pared by 6 bases and J by 4 bases, with 9 bases between. CDR3 length: 12 residues.

CDR3 coding DNA: TGTGCCAGCAGTTACTCGAAGACTAGCGGGTACAATGAGCAGTTCTTC. Its protein is CASSYSKTSGYNEQFF. V and J are TRBV6-5 and TRBJ2-1; 10 bases are a match to TRBD2. This CDR3 comprises 16 residues. Trimming cost V 0 bases and J 4 bases; bases outside gene matches: 3. CDR1 and CDR2 from the germline V gene are MNHEY and SVGAGI.

This clone was detected only once. The chain carries TRBV19 and TRBJ2-1; D remains unclear. Between the trimmed V and J ends, which lost 11 bases and 8 bases, there was a span of 19 bases. The CDR3 loop spans 13 amino acids. The germline V gene has CDR1 LNHDA and CDR2 SQIVND (reference sequence). CDR3: CASSRVSGDEQFF. The DNA of the CDR3 is TGTGCCTCCTCTCGGGTTAGTGGAGATGAGCAGTTCTTC.

The rearrangement joins TRBV10-2 to TRBJ1-2; 8 bases match TRBD1. Looked up from germline, CDR1 is WSHSY and CDR2 is SAAADI. The CDR3 has 16 amino acids. Germline trimming cut 3 bases from V and 2 bases from J; bases unmatched to any gene: 8. The CDR3: CASSDPRTGRNYGYTF. The DNA of the CDR3 is TGCGCCAGCAGTGACCCACGGACAGGGCGAAACTATGGCTACACCTTC.

Comment on this clone: Germline and junction disagree at one end, which may indicate a read error. The chain is built from TRBV7-2 and TRBJ2-3; TRBD2 is a possible D gene (6 bases). From germline, CDR1 is SGHTA and CDR2 FQGNSA. The CDR3 is 12 amino acids. CDR3 loop: CASKSPGIGGVF. DNA of the CDR3: TGTGCCAGCAAGAGCCCCGGGATAGGAGGGGTTTTT.

The gene calls are TRBV10-3 and TRBJ2-2; 7 bases line up with TRBD2. Trimming removed 3 bases from V and 2 bases from J; junction bases left unmatched: 6. Germline-derived CDR1 and CDR2 are ENHRY and SYGVKD. This CDR3 is 16 amino acids long. The CDR3 loop reads CAISDGGGLNTGELFF. The CDR3 DNA follows: TGTGCCATCAGTGATGGGGGGGGATTAAACACCGGGGAGCTGTTTTTT.